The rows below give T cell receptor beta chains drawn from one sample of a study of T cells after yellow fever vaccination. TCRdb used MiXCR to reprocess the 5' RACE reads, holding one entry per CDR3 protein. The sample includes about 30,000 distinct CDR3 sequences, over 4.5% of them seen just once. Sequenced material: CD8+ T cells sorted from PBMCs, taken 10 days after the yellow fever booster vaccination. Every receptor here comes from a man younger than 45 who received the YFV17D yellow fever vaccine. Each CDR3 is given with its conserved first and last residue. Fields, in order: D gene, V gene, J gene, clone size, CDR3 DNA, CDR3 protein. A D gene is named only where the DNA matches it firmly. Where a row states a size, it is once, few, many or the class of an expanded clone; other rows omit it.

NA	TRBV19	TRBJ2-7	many	TGTGCCACCGACTCCGGTAGCCACGAGCAGTACTTC	CATDSGSHEQYF
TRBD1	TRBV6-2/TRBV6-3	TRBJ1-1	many	TGTACCTCTGGACAGGGAGGGGAGAACACTGAAGCTTTCTTT	CTSGQGGENTEAFF
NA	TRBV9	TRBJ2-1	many	TGTGCCAGCAGCGTAGCTTTCGATGAGCAGTTCTTC	CASSVAFDEQFF
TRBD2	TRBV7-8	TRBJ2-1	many	TGTGCCAGCAGCACGACTAGCGGGCCCCCATTGGAGCAGTTCTTC	CASSTTSGPPLEQFF
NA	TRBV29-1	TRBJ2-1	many	TGCAGCGTTGTTTTAGGGCCTCCTCACCCTGAGCAGTTCTTC	CSVVLGPPHPEQFF
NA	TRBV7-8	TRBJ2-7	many	TGTGCCAGCAGCCATGGGCTCTACGAGCAGTACTTC	CASSHGLYEQYF
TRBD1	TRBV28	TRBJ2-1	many	TGTGCCAGCAGTTTGCCCTCTCAACAGGGGACCTCCTACAATGAGCAGTTCTTC	CASSLPSQQGTSYNEQFF
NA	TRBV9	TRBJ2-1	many	TGTGCCAGCAGCCCCGCATTCAATGAGCAGTTCTTC	CASSPAFNEQFF
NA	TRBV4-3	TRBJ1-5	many	TGCGCCAGCAGCCAAGTGCAGACCATCCGGCCCCAGCATTTT	CASSQVQTIRPQHF
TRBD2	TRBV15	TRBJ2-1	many	TGTGCCACCAGCAATAGCGGGAGCTCCTACAATGAGCAGTTCTTC	CATSNSGSSYNEQFF
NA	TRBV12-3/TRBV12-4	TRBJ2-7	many	TGTGCCAGCACCCCGGGTCCCCTTGGGGAGCAGTACTTC	CASTPGPLGEQYF
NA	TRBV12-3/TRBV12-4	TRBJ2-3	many	TGTGCCAGCAGTTCTGATTACAGCACAGATACGCAGTATTTT	CASSSDYSTDTQYF
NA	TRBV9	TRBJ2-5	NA	TGTGCCAGCAGCGTAGCGGGAGAGAAAGAGACCCAGTACTTC	CASSVAGEKETQYF
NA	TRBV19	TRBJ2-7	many	TGTGCCAGTAGTATCGGAGGGGCGAATCACGAGCAGTACTTC	CASSIGGANHEQYF
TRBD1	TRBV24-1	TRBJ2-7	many	TGTGCCACCAGTGATGGGACAGGGGGAGAGCAGTACTTC	CATSDGTGGEQYF
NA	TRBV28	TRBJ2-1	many	TGTGCCAGCAGTCCGGGAACCTACAATGAGCAGTTCTTC	CASSPGTYNEQFF
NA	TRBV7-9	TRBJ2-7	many	TGTGCCAGCAGCTTAACTGTCACCTACGAGCAGTACTTC	CASSLTVTYEQYF
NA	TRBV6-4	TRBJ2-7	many	TGTGCCAGCAGCGGGCCAGGGACCAACGAGCAGTACTTC	CASSGPGTNEQYF
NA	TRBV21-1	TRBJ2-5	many	TGTGCCAGCAGCAAAGCGCAGACCCAGTACTTC	CASSKAQTQYF
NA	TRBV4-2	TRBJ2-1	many	TGTGCCAGCAGCCAACCCCCGGGAGCAGGAGAGGATGAGCAGTTCTTC	CASSQPPGAGEDEQFF
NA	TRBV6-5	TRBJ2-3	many	TGTGCCAGCAGTTACAACAGCTATGGCAGCACAGATACGCAGTATTTT	CASSYNSYGSTDTQYF
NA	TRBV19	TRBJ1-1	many	TGTGCCAGTAGTACAGGAGGGCCCACTGAAGCTTTCTTT	CASSTGGPTEAFF
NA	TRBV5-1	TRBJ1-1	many	TGCGCCAGCAGCTCGGACCTAGCAGGTTACACTGAAGCTTTCTTT	CASSSDLAGYTEAFF
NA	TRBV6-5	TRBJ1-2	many	TGTGCCAGCAGCCAGGGCTTTAACTATGGCTACACCTTC	CASSQGFNYGYTF
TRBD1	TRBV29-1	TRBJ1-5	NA	TGCAGCGTTGGACAGGGGATCGATCAGCCCCAGCATTTT	CSVGQGIDQPQHF
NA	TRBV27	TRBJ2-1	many	TGTGCCAGCAGTTTTACGTCCGCTAGCTCCTACAATGAGCAGTTCTTC	CASSFTSASSYNEQFF
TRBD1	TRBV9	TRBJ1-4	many	TGTGCCAGCAGCGTATCAGGGGGCCAGGAAAAACTGTTTTTT	CASSVSGGQEKLFF
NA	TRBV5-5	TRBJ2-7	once	TGTGCCAGCAGCGCCGGGCTCCACTACGAGCAGTACTTC	CASSAGLHYEQYF
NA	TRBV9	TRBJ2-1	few	TGTGCCAGCAACACAGAGTCTACTGAATATATAAGCTCCTACAATGAGCAGTTCTTC	CASNTESTEYISSYNEQFF
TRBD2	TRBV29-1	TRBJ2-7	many	TGCAGCGTGGAGGGCGGGAGGGCCTACGAGCAGTACTTC	CSVEGGRAYEQYF
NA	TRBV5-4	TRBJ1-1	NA	TGTGCCAGCAGCCGAGGGAGGACTGAAGCTTTCTTT	CASSRGRTEAFF
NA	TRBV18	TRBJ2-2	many	TGTGCCAGCTCACCACGTGCCTTTGACATCGCCGGGGAGCTGTTTTTT	CASSPRAFDIAGELFF
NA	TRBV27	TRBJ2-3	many	TGTGCCAGCAGTTCCCCCGGGACAGATACGCAGTATTTT	CASSSPGTDTQYF
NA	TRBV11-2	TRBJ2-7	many	TGTGCCAGCAGCCCGGGGCGCGTGCTTTACGAGCAGTACTTC	CASSPGRVLYEQYF
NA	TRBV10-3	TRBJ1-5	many	TGTGCCATCAGTGAGTCAAGGCAGGGACCTAATCAGCCCCAGCATTTT	CAISESRQGPNQPQHF
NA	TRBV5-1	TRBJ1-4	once	TGCGCCAGCAGCCCGCGGGCCGATGAAAAACTGTTTTTT	CASSPRADEKLFF
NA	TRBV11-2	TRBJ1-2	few	TGTGCCAGCAGCTTTGGCCGCCTTGACGACACCTTC	CASSFGRLDDTF
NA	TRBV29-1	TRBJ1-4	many	TGCAGCGTTGTACCGGGACACTCTAATGAAAAACTGTTTTTT	CSVVPGHSNEKLFF
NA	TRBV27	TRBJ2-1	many	TGTGCCAGCAGTTATGGCCCGGCCTACAATGAGCAGTTCTTC	CASSYGPAYNEQFF
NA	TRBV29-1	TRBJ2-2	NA	TGCAGCGTTCGGCAGGTCATGACCGGGGAGCTGTTTTTT	CSVRQVMTGELFF
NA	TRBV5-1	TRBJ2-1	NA	TGCGCCAGCAGCTTGGATTCGGCTGAACGCAATGAGCAGTTCTTC	CASSLDSAERNEQFF
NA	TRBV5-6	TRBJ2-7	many	TGTGCCAGCAGCGCCAGCTCCTACGAGCAGTACTTC	CASSASSYEQYF
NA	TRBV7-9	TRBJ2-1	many	TGTGCCAGCAGCTTTGCGGCCCTGAGCTCCTACAATGAGCAGTTCTTC	CASSFAALSSYNEQFF
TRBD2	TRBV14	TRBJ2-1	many	TGTGCCAGCAGCCAAGATCCAGCGGGAGCTCTTTTGGAGCAGTTCTTC	CASSQDPAGALLEQFF
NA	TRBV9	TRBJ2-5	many	TGTGCCAGCAGCCCACCGACAGACCAAGAGACCCAGTACTTC	CASSPPTDQETQYF
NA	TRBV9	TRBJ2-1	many	TGTGCCAGCAGCGTATTCGGCGGGGACGCAGGGGGGTACAATGAGCAGTTCTTC	CASSVFGGDAGGYNEQFF
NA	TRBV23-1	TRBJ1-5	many	TGCGCCAGCAGTAGGGAGGGGGACAATCAGCCCCAGCATTTT	CASSREGDNQPQHF
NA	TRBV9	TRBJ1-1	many	TGTGCCAGCAGCCCCAGGACAGACACTGAAGCTTTCTTT	CASSPRTDTEAFF
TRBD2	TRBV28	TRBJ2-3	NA	TGTGCCAGCAGTCCCTTGGGGGTAGCGGGAGTCACAGATACGCAGTATTTT	CASSPLGVAGVTDTQYF
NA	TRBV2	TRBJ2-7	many	TGTGCCAGCATCCGGTTGGTCGAGCAGTACTTC	CASIRLVEQYF
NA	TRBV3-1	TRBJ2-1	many	TGTGCCAGCAGCCAAGAAGACGGGAGCTCCTACAATGAGCAGTTCTTC	CASSQEDGSSYNEQFF
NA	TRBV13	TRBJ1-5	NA	TGTGCCAGCAGCTTAGCTGGGGTACTCTATAGCAATCAGCCCCAGCATTTT	CASSLAGVLYSNQPQHF
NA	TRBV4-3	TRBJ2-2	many	TGCGCCAGCAGCCAGGAGAGGAGCGGGACAGCGAACACCGGGGAGCTGTTTTTT	CASSQERSGTANTGELFF
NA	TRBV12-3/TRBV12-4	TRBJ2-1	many	TGTGCCAGCAACGGGGGAGCACACTCAGACGCCCACGATGAGCAGTTCTTC	CASNGGAHSDAHDEQFF
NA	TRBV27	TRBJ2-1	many	TGTGCCAGCAGGCGAAACTTGGCATTTGAAGATGAGCAGTTCTTC	CASRRNLAFEDEQFF
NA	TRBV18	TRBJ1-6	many	TGTGCCAGCTCACCACCCAATTCACCCCTCCACTTT	CASSPPNSPLHF